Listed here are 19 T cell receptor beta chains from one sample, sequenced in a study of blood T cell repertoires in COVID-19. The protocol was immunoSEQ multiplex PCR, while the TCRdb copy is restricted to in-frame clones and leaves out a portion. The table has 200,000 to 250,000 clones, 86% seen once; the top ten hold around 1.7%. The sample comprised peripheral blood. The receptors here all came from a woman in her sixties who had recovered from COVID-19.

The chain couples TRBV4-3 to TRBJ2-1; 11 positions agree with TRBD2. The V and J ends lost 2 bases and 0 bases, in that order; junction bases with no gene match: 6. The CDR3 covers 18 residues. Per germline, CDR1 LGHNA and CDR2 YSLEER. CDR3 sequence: CASSQLAGGLSSYNEQFF. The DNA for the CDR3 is TGCGCCAGCAGCCAACTAGCGGGGGGCCTGAGCTCCTACAATGAGCAGTTCTTC.

The CDR3 is CASSQEGPYHEGYTF. CDR3 in DNA: TGCGCCAGCAGCCAAGAGGGCCCCTACCACGAGGGCTACACCTTC. The rearrangement links TRBV4-3 to TRBJ1-2; D unclear. The CDR3 is 15 amino acids. Germline V lookup: CDR1 LGHNA, CDR2 YSLEER. The ends were cut back, 0 bases at V and 8 bases at J, with 16 bases in the middle.

The CDR3 region is CASSLGGGGRYNEQFF. In nucleotides, the CDR3 is TGTGCCAGCAGCTTAGGCGGGGGAGGTAGGTACAATGAGCAGTTCTTC. The rearrangement joins TRBV7-2 to TRBJ2-1, with TRBD2 identical over 7 bases. The germline CDR1 and CDR2 sequences are SGHTA and FQGNSA. V trimming: 1 base; J trimming: 4 bases; junction bases outside the gene matches: 7. The CDR3 totals 16 residues.

For the CDR3, the DNA is TGCGCCAGCAGCCAAGTCCCGACAAGCTACGAGCAGTACTTC. It specifies CASSQVPTSYEQYF. The chain recombines TRBV4-1 with TRBJ2-7; D remains unclear. The CDR3 loop spans 14 amino acids. V lost 1 base, J lost 3 bases, and 10 bases lay in between. Per the germline V gene, CDR1 is MGHRA and CDR2 is YSYEKL.

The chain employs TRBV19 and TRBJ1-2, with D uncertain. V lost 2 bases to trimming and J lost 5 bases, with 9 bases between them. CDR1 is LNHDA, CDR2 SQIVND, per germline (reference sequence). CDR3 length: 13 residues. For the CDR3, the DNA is TGTGCCAGTAGTATATCGGAGCAGTATGGCTACACCTTC. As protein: CASSISEQYGYTF.

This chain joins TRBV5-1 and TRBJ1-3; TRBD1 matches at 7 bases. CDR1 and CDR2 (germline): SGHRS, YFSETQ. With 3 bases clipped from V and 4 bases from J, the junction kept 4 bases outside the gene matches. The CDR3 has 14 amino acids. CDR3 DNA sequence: TGCGCCAGCAGCTCGGGGACAGAAGGAAACACCATATATTTT. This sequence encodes CASSSGTEGNTIYF.

CDR3 DNA: TGTGCCAGCAGTTACCTCGGGACAGGGGGTGGCGAGCAGTACTTC. Its protein product is CASSYLGTGGGEQYF. The rearrangement uses TRBV6-5 and TRBJ2-7; 11 positions agree with TRBD1. The CDR3 loop spans 15 amino acids. The J segment lost 6 bases and the V segment lost 2 bases, leaving 6 bases of the junction unmatched. CDR1 MNHEY and CDR2 SVGAGI come from the germline V gene.

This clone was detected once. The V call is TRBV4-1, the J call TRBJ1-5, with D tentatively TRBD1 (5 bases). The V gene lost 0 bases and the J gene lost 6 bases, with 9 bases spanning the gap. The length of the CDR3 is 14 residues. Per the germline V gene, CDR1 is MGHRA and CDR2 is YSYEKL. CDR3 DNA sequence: TGCGCCAGCAGCCAAGAGTACAGGCCTCAGCCCCAGCATTTT. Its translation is CASSQEYRPQPQHF.

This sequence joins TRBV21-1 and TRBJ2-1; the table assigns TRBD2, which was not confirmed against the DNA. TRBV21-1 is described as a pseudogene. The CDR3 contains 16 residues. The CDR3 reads CASSKPPLEGYNEQFF. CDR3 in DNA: TGTGCCAGCAGCAAACCCCCACTCGAGGGTTACAATGAGCAGTTCTTC.

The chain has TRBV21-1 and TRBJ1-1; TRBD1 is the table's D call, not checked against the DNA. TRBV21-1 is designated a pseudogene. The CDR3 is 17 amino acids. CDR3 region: CASSKADRRGMNTEAFF. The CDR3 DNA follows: TGTGCCAGCAGCAAAGCGGATCGAAGGGGAATGAACACTGAAGCTTTCTTT.

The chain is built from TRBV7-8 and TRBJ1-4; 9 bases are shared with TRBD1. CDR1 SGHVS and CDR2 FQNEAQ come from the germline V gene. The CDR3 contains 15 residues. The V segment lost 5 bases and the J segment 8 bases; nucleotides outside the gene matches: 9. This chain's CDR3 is CASSSRDRVQEKLFF. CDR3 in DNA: TGTGCCAGCAGCAGCCGGGACAGGGTTCAAGAAAAACTGTTTTTT.

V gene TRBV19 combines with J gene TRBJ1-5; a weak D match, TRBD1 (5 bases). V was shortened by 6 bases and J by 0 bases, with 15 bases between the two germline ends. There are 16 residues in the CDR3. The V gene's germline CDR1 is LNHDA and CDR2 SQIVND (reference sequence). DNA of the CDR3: TGTGCCAGTAGGACCAACAAGGGGCGTAGCAATCAGCCCCAGCATTTT. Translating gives CASRTNKGRSNQPQHF.

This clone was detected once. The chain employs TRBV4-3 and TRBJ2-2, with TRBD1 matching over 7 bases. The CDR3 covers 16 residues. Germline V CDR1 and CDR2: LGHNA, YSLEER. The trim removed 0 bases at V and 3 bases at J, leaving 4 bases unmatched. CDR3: CASSQETGSHTGELFF. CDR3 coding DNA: TGCGCCAGCAGCCAAGAGACAGGGTCACACACCGGGGAGCTGTTTTTT.

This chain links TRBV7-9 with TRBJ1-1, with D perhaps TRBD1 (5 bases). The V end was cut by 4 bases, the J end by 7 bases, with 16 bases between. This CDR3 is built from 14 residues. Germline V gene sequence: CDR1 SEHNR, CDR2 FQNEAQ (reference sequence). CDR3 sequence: CASSSGGLSSEAFF. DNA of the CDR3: TGTGCCAGCAGCTCCGGGGGTTTGTCCAGTGAAGCTTTCTTT.

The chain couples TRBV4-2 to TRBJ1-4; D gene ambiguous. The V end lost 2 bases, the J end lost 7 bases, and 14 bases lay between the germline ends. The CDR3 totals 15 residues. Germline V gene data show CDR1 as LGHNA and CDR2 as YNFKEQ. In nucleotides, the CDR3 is TGTGCCAGCAGCCAACCCCCGGAGGGCGGTGAAAAACTGTTTTTT. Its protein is CASSQPPEGGEKLFF.

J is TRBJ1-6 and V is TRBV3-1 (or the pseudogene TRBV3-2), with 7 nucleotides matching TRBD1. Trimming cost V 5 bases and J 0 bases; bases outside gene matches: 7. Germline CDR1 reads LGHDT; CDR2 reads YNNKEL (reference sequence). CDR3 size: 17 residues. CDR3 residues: CASSEDRLSSYNSPLHF. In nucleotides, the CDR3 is TGTGCCAGCAGCGAGGACAGGCTTAGCTCCTATAATTCACCCCTCCACTTT.

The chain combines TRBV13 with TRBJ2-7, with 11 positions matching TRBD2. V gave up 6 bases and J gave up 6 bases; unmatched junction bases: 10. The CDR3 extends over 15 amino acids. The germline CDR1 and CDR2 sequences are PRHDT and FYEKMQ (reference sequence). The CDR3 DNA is TGTGCCAGCAGTAGGACTAGCGGGCCTCGCGCCGAGCAGTACTTC. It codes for CASSRTSGPRAEQYF.

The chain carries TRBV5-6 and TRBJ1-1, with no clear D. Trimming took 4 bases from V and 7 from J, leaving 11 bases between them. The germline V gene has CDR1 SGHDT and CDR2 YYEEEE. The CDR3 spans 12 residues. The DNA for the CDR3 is TGTGCCAGCAGCGCAACCCCGGGTGAAGCTTTCTTT. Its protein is CASSATPGEAFF.

The DNA of the CDR3 is TGTGCCAGCAGTCAGGGGGGTTTTTCTGGAAACACCATATATTTT. Residues: CASSQGGFSGNTIYF. The chain joins TRBV2 to TRBJ1-3, with 7 bases identical to TRBD1. Unmatched junction bases numbered 5, after V lost 5 bases and J lost 1 base. Germline CDR1 and CDR2: SNHLY and FYNNEI. This CDR3 is built from 15 residues.